The rows below give T cell receptor beta chains drawn from one sample of a study of cytomegalovirus exposure and HLA in healthy donors. Data came from immunoSEQ multiplex PCR; TCRdb stores just in-frame clones and leaves some out. The sample has more than 95,000 clones; roughly four fifths are singletons. Sequences were obtained from PBMCs. The receptors were gathered from a woman younger than 30 in good health and CMV-seronegative. CDR3s include the opening cysteine and the closing phenylalanine or tryptophan. D genes are given only for firm matches. Size tells how often a clone was seen (once, few, many) or the class of an expanded clone, and some rows leave it out.

NA | TRBJ2-7 | TRBV2 | NA | CASSVSRGYEQYF | TGTGCCAGCAGTGTATCCAGGGGCTACGAGCAGTACTTC
once | TRBJ2-7 | TRBV7-9 | NA | CASSLEPRGSSYEQYF | TGTGCCAGCAGCTTAGAGCCCCGGGGGAGTTCCTACGAGCAGTACTTC
NA | TRBJ1-1 | TRBV29-1 | TRBD1 | CSGRDRGNTEAFF | TGCAGCGGACGGGACAGGGGGAACACTGAAGCTTTCTTT
few | TRBJ1-1 | TRBV5-6 | NA | CASSPPGLQSGTEAFF | TGTGCCAGCAGCCCGCCGGGACTTCAGAGTGGCACTGAAGCTTTCTTT
NA | TRBJ2-7 | TRBV6-5 | NA | CASSYRGTNSYEQYF | TGTGCCAGCAGTTATCGGGGGACCAACTCCTACGAGCAGTACTTC
NA | TRBJ1-1 | TRBV5-1 | TRBD1 | CASSPGLDRGTEAFF | TGCGCCAGCAGCCCGGGTTTGGACAGGGGCACTGAAGCTTTCTTT
once | TRBJ1-1 | TRBV27 | NA | CASKGLNTEAFF | TGTGCCAGCAAGGGGTTGAACACTGAAGCTTTCTTT
NA | TRBJ1-1 | TRBV6-6 | NA | CASSLQGNTEAFF | TGTGCCAGCAGCCTACAGGGTAACACTGAAGCTTTCTTT
NA | TRBJ1-1 | TRBV15 | NA | CATSRTGNTEAFF | TGTGCCACCAGCAGAACAGGGAACACTGAAGCTTTCTTT
NA | TRBJ1-1 | TRBV10-3 | NA | CAISESPLITRGNTEAFF | TGTGCCATCAGTGAGTCACCCCTCATCACCAGGGGGAACACTGAAGCTTTCTTT
once | TRBJ2-5 | TRBV4-2 | TRBD1 | CASSQEGQGETQYF | TGTGCCAGCAGCCAAGAGGGACAGGGGGAGACCCAGTACTTC
NA | TRBJ1-6 | TRBV7-9 | NA | CASSLGLRDSPLHF | TGTGCCAGCAGCTTAGGGCTCCGGGATTCACCCCTCCACTTT
NA | TRBJ1-5 | TRBV19 | NA | CASSIEGRGPGQPQHF | TGTGCCAGTAGTATAGAGGGCAGGGGCCCAGGTCAGCCCCAGCATTTT
once | TRBJ2-7 | TRBV7-9 | TRBD1 | CASSRQGREQYF | TGTGCCAGCAGTCGACAGGGTCGCGAGCAGTACTTC
NA | TRBJ1-2 | TRBV6-5 | NA | CASSWSWTSTNYGYTF | TGTGCCAGCAGTTGGAGTTGGACAAGCACTAACTATGGCTACACCTTC
NA | TRBJ1-5 | TRBV6-1 | TRBD1 | CASSGPGTGHNQPQHF | TGTGCCAGCAGTGGCCCCGGGACAGGGCACAATCAGCCCCAGCATTTT
NA | TRBJ1-1 | TRBV28 | NA | CASSDRLGAFF | TGTGCCAGCAGTGACAGGTTAGGAGCTTTCTTT
once | TRBJ2-7 | TRBV2 | TRBD1 | CASTPGQGSYEQYF | TGTGCCAGCACCCCGGGACAGGGGTCCTACGAGCAGTACTTC
NA | TRBJ1-3 | TRBV30 | NA | CAWSVQSQGSRNTIYF | TGTGCCTGGAGTGTACAGTCTCAGGGGTCCCGAAACACCATATATTTT
NA | TRBJ2-7 | TRBV30 | TRBD2 | CAWGPISGGSYEQYF | TGCGCCTGGGGTCCAATTAGCGGGGGATCCTACGAGCAGTACTTC
NA | TRBJ1-4 | TRBV15 | NA | CATSRDEGEKLFF | TGTGCCACCAGCAGAGATGAGGGAGAAAAACTGTTTTTT
once | TRBJ2-7 | TRBV18 | TRBD1 | CASSLDRHYEQYF | TGTGCCAGCTCACTGGACAGGCACTACGAGCAGTACTTC
NA | TRBJ1-5 | TRBV27 | TRBD1 | CASSLTGGANQPQHF | TGTGCCAGCAGCCTCACAGGGGGCGCGAATCAGCCCCAGCATTTT
NA | TRBJ1-2 | TRBV4-1 | NA | CASSQAQGSNGYTF | TGCGCCAGCAGCCAAGCGCAGGGATCGAATGGCTACACCTTC
NA | TRBJ1-1 | TRBV19 | NA | CASSPRGGTAFF | TGTGCCAGTAGTCCCCGGGGGGGGACAGCTTTCTTT
NA | TRBJ2-1 | TRBV28 | TRBD1 | CASSLLGQGKFF | TGTGCCAGCAGTTTATTGGGACAGGGGAAGTTCTTC
NA | TRBJ1-1 | TRBV7-9 | TRBD1 | CASSFQGAVTEAFF | TGTGCCAGCAGCTTTCAGGGGGCAGTCACTGAAGCTTTCTTT
NA | TRBJ1-5 | TRBV28 | NA | CASRHMTASNQPQHF | TGTGCCAGCAGGCACATGACAGCGAGCAATCAGCCCCAGCATTTT
NA | TRBJ1-4 | TRBV5-5 | NA | CASSLGGTNSEKLFF | TGTGCCAGCAGCTTGGGTGGGACAAACTCCGAAAAACTGTTTTTT
NA | TRBJ1-5 | TRBV28 | NA | CASSPGDGNQPQHF | TGTGCCAGCAGCCCGGGGGACGGAAATCAGCCCCAGCATTTT
NA | TRBJ1-1 | TRBV30 | NA | CAWSVRGAEAFF | TGTGCCTGGAGTGTTAGGGGTGCTGAAGCTTTCTTT
once | TRBJ2-7 | TRBV10-3 | TRBD1 | CAISGRDRGRYEQYF | TGTGCCATCAGTGGGAGGGACAGGGGGCGGTACGAGCAGTACTTC
NA | TRBJ1-1 | TRBV6-1 | TRBD1 | CASSPGTVNTEAFF | TGTGCCAGCAGTCCCGGGACAGTGAACACTGAAGCTTTCTTT
NA | TRBJ1-5 | TRBV27 | NA | CASSLGLYQPQHF | TGTGCCAGCAGTTTAGGCTTATATCAGCCCCAGCATTTT
few | TRBJ1-5 | TRBV16 | NA | CASSQSTGGNQPQHF | TGTGCCAGCAGCCAATCGACGGGAGGCAATCAGCCCCAGCATTTT
once | TRBJ2-7 | TRBV9 | TRBD2 | CASSVAGGTNYEQYF | TGTGCCAGCAGCGTAGCCGGGGGGACCAACTACGAGCAGTACTTC
NA | TRBJ1-4 | TRBV13 | NA | CASSLGPGDGKLFF | TGTGCCAGCAGCTTGGGACCGGGGGACGGGAAACTGTTTTTT
NA | TRBJ1-4 | TRBV7-9 | TRBD1 | CASSTRTGSGEKLFF | TGTGCCAGCAGCACCCGGACAGGCTCGGGTGAAAAACTGTTTTTT
NA | TRBJ1-1 | TRBV4-2 | TRBD1 | CASRLDRGNTEAFF | TGTGCCAGCAGACTTGACAGGGGTAACACTGAAGCTTTCTTT
NA | TRBJ1-1 | TRBV25-1 | TRBD1 | CASSELGPRDSEAFF | TGTGCCAGCAGTGAATTGGGCCCCAGGGACAGTGAAGCTTTCTTT
NA | TRBJ2-3 | TRBV19 | TRBD2 | CASSPWTSGGDHTQYF | TGTGCCAGTAGTCCCTGGACTAGCGGGGGGGATCATACGCAGTATTTT